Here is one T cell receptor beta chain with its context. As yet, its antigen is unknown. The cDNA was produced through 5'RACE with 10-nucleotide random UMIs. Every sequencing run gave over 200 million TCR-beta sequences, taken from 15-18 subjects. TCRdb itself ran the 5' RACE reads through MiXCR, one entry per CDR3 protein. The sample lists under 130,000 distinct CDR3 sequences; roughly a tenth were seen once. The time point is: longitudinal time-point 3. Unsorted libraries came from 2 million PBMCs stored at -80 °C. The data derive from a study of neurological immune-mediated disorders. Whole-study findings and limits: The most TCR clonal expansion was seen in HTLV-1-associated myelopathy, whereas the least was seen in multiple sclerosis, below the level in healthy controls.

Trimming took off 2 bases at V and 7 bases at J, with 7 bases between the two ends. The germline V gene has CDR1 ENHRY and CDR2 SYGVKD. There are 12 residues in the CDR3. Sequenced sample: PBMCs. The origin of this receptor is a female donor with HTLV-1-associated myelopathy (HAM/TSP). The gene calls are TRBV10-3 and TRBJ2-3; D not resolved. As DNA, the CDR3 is TGTGCCATCAGTGAGACGGAGAATACGCAGTATTTT. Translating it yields CAISETENTQYF.